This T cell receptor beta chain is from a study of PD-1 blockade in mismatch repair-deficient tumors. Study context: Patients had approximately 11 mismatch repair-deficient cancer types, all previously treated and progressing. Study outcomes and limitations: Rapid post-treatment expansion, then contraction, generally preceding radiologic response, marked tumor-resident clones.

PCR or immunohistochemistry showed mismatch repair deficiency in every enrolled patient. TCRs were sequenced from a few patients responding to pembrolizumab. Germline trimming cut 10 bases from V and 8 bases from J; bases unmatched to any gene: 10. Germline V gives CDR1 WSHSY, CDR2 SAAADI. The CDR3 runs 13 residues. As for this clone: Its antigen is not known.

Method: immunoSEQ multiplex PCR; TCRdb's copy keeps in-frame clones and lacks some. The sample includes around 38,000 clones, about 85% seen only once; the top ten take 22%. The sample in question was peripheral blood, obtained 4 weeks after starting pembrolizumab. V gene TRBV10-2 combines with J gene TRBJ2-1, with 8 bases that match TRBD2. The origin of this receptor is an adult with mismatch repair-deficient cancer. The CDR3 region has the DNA TGCGCCACCCACTGGCCGGGGGGGGATGAGCAGTTCTTC. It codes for CATHWPGGDEQFF.